The T cell receptor beta chain under discussion was sequenced for a study of OX40 agonist ivuxolimab in advanced cancers. Study at large: Patients took ivuxolimab, an agonistic anti-OX40 (CD134) antibody. Patients received ivuxolimab, an intravenous treatment, every 2 weeks at 0.01 to 10 mg/kg.

Profiled with immunoSEQ multiplex PCR; TCRdb holds only in-frame clones, not every one. The data show roughly 42,000 clones, roughly nine tenths seen once. The trim removed 5 bases at V and 6 bases at J, leaving 9 bases unmatched. CDR3 length equals 14 residues. Germline assignment: CDR1 SGHVS and CDR2 FNYEAQ. The sequence came from an adult with an advanced solid tumor such as melanoma, head and neck, liver or kidney cancer. Sequencing was performed on CD4+ or CD8+ T cells sorted from blood, taken in a trial of the OX40 agonist ivuxolimab. The genes are TRBV7-6 and TRBJ1-2; 7 bases are a match to TRBD1. The CDR3 nucleotides read TGTGCCAGCAGCCCCACCGGGACAGATGATGGCTACACCTTC. This codes for CASSPTGTDDGYTF.